This TCR beta chain appears in the sequencing data of a study of T cells after yellow fever vaccination. Overall study context: Preparation of fractions with low cell numbers was performed using SMART-Seq v4 Ultra Low Input.

Many counts were recorded for this clonotype. What it recognizes is unknown. The study made its TCR cDNA through 5'RACE template switching. That step introduced a universal primer site along with UMIs. TCRdb called the 5' RACE reads again in MiXCR, with one record for every CDR3 protein. The table lists a few hundred thousand distinct CDR3 sequences, 17% of them singletons. Germline V gene sequence: CDR1 SGHDN, CDR2 FVKESK. The junction had 5 bases not matched to a gene; V was cut back by 5 bases and J by 0 bases. The length of the CDR3 is 15 residues. General study findings and limits: Detected again after the booster were most primary-vaccination clones, at nearly 97% CD4 and 70% to 90% CD8. Peaking faster, on day 5 versus 15, the secondary response was nonetheless weaker.

This clonotype was obtained from a man aged 18 to 35 who received the YFV17D yellow fever vaccine. The material sequenced was PBMCs, taken less than 6 days after the first yellow fever vaccination. This chain links TRBV14 with TRBJ2-3, with 7 bases matching TRBD1. Here the CDR3 reads CASSVGQPSTDTQYF. The DNA of the CDR3 is TGTGCCAGCAGCGTGGGACAGCCGAGCACAGATACGCAGTATTTT.